The T cell receptor beta chain under discussion was sequenced for a study of T cell responses to AZD1222 COVID-19 vaccine. CDR1 is MNHNS, CDR2 SASEGT, per germline. This CDR3 spans 15 amino acids. Trimming cost V 0 bases and J 1 base, with 9 bases left between them. General study findings and limits: Spike-wide vaccine-associated CD4 TCRs dominated at 160-218 and 743-854. Vaccination with two AZD1222 doses was followed by a rise in Spike-specific TCR breadth and depth.

Here immunoSEQ multiplex PCR was the method, and the copy in TCRdb shows in-frame clones only, minus some. The data show 210,000 or so clones, around 94% seen once. In regard to this clone: What it binds is unknown.

Specimen: peripheral blood, collected 28 days after the second dose of the MenACWY control vaccine. The sequence was obtained from an adult who received the MenACWY meningococcal vaccine as a control. V usage is TRBV6-1 and J usage is TRBJ1-2; D is unresolved. As DNA, the CDR3 is TGTGCCAGCAGTGAAGCGCCAATAGATAACTATGGCTACACCTTC. This sequence encodes CASSEAPIDNYGYTF.